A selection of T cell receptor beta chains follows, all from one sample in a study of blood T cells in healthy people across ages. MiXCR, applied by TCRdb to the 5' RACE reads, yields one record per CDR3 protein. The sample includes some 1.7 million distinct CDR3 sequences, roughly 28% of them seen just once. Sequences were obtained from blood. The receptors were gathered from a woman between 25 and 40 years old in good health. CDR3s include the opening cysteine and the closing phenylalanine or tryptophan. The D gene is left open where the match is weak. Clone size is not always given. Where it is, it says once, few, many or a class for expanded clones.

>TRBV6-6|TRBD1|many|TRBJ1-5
TGTGCCAGCAGTTACGACAGGGCCAGCAATCAGCCCCAGCATTTT
CASSYDRASNQPQHF
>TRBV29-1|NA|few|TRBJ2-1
TGCAGCGTAGAAGACTTCTTTGGAGGGGTATACAATGAGCAGGTCTTC
CSVEDFFGGVYNEQVF
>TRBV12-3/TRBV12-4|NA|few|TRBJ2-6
TGTGCCAGCGGTTTATACAGGCCTGGGGCCAACGTCCTGACTTTC
CASGLYRPGANVLTF
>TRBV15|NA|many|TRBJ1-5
TGTGCCACCAGCAGAGACGGGCGGCAGAATCAGCCCCAGCATTTT
CATSRDGRQNQPQHF
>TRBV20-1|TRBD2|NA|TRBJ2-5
TGCAGTGCTGCGGGAGGTTTTGGGGAGACCCAGTACTTC
CSAAGGFGETQYF
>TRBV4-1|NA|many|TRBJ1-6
TGCGCCAGCAGCCAACTAGGGTTGTCACCCCTCCACTTT
CASSQLGLSPLHF
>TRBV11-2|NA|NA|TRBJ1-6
TGTGCCAGCAGCCTTTACGGGTTTATAGGTTCACCCCTCCACTTT
CASSLYGFIGSPLHF
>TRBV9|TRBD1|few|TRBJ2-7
TGTGCCAGCAGCGCCTCCGGGACAGCCGCCTACGAGCAGTACTTC
CASSASGTAAYEQYF
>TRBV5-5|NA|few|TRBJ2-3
TGTGCCAGCAGCGACCCGACTAGTACGATCACAGATACGCAGTATTTT
CASSDPTSTITDTQYF
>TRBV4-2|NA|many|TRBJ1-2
TGTGCCAGCAGCCACGAGGGGTTATCTATTGGCTACACCTTC
CASSHEGLSIGYTF
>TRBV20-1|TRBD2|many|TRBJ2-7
TGCAGTGCAAAGCCCCGGACTAGCGGTTACTACGAGCAGTACTTC
CSAKPRTSGYYEQYF
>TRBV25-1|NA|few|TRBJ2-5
TGTGCCAGCAGTGATGATAGGAGGGGGGAGACCCAGTACTTC
CASSDDRRGETQYF
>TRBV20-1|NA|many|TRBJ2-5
TGCAGCGCCGGGACGGGATTAGAGACCCAGTACTTC
CSAGTGLETQYF